This T cell receptor beta chain was captured in a study of CDR3 diversity in severe acne. This clonotype was detected once. TCRdb reprocessed the PCR reads via MiXCR and lists one record per CDR3 protein. There are about 85,000 distinct CDR3 sequences in the sample; about half occur only once, and 10% lies in the top ten. Losses at the gene ends were 3 bases for V and 5 bases for J; bases not matched to a gene: 11. The CDR3 loop spans 16 amino acids. Germline V lookup: CDR1 DFQATT, CDR2 SNEGSKA (reference sequence). The origin of this receptor is a male donor in good health, serving as a control. Sequenced sample: blood. The V and J genes are TRBV20-1 and TRBJ2-5; 11 nucleotides align to TRBD2. CDR3 in DNA: TGCAGTGCTAGTAACCTAGCGGGAGGACTCTTCGAGACCCAGTACTTC. It is translated as CSASNLAGGLFETQYF.